A single sample is the source of the 20 T cell receptor beta chains below, sequenced in a study of T-cell reconstitution after alpha-beta-depleted transplantation in children. Molecular barcoding with unique molecular identifiers was used for the TCRbeta library. Using its own MiXCR run on the PCR reads, TCRdb lists one record per CDR3 protein. The sample carries some 300,000 distinct CDR3 sequences, roughly a tenth recorded once. Specimen: PBMCs, collected before TCRalphabeta/CD19-depleted stem cell transplant. Receptor source: a boy under two years old with acute myeloid leukemia, due to receive a stem cell transplant.

This clonotype has a count of ten or more. The chain combines TRBV7-9 with TRBJ2-7; D remains ambiguous. The CDR3 is 13 residues long. Trimming took off 2 bases at V and 3 bases at J, with 8 bases between the two ends. CDR1 SEHNR and CDR2 FQNEAQ come from the germline V gene (reference sequence). The CDR3 DNA follows: TGTGCCAGCAGCTTATCAACGGTCTACGAGCAGTACTTC. Its translation: CASSLSTVYEQYF.

This clonotype came up many times. This rearrangement joins TRBV25-1 to TRBJ2-3; 8 positions agree with TRBD2. Germline V gene lookup returns CDR1 MGHDK and CDR2 SYGVNS. This CDR3 contains 16 residues. With V trimmed by 4 bases and J by 5 bases, 11 bases remained unmatched. The CDR3 nucleotides read TGTGCCAGCAGTGCCTTCCCCGGGACTAGGGGAGATACGCAGTATTTT. This sequence encodes CASSAFPGTRGDTQYF.

Concerning this clonotype itself: A much larger clone lies a single base off, so this may be a read error. The conserved final phenylalanine or tryptophan is absent from the CDR3, which likely points to a read error. The CDR3 reads CASSLGPHRGIRTEAFY. CDR3 DNA: TGTGCCAGCAGCTTGGGTCCGCACAGGGGGATACGGACTGAAGCTTTCTAT. This chain uses TRBV5-6 with TRBJ1-1; TRBD1 agrees at 8 bases. V dropped 0 bases and J dropped 5; count of bases not matched to a gene: 12. The length of the CDR3 is 17 residues. Germline values: CDR1 SGHDT, CDR2 YYEEEE.

This clonotype has a handful of counts. This chain connects TRBV19 to TRBJ2-7; D is possibly TRBD2 (5 bases). V gave up 6 bases and J gave up 3 bases, with 18 bases separating them. CDR1 is LNHDA and CDR2 is SQIVND in the germline V gene (reference sequence). This CDR3 is built from 15 residues. This CDR3 is CASRSRGNSVYEQYF. The CDR3 DNA reads TGTGCCAGTAGGAGCCGGGGAAACTCGGTCTACGAGCAGTACTTC.

The V and J genes are TRBV20-1 and TRBJ2-7; TRBD2 matches 11 bases. Per germline, CDR1 DFQATT and CDR2 SNEGSKA (reference sequence). V was pared by 3 bases and J by 2 bases, with 9 bases of the junction left unmatched. CDR3 size: 16 residues. The CDR3 loop reads CSASPQISGGAYEQYF. DNA of the CDR3: TGCAGTGCTAGCCCACAGATTAGCGGGGGGGCCTACGAGCAGTACTTC.

This clonotype was observed a few times. This rearrangement joins TRBV7-9 to TRBJ2-5; 14 bases are a match to TRBD2. With V trimmed by 3 bases and J by 2 bases, 2 bases remained unmatched. The CDR3 is 16 amino acids. In germline, CDR1 is SEHNR, CDR2 FQNEAQ (reference sequence). The CDR3 reads CASSLGLAGDQETQYF. CDR3 coding DNA: TGTGCCAGCAGCTTGGGACTAGCGGGGGATCAAGAGACCCAGTACTTC.

The sample holds many counts of this clonotype. The rearrangement links TRBV7-2 to TRBJ2-3; TRBD1 or TRBD2 may be the D gene (5 bases each). The CDR3 runs 14 residues. V was trimmed by 5 bases and J by 1 base, leaving 10 bases between them. Germline CDR1 SGHTA, CDR2 FQGNSA. The chain's CDR3 is CASSKGPRTDTQYF. The CDR3 DNA sequence: TGTGCCAGCAGCAAGGGACCCCGCACAGATACGCAGTATTTT. Looking up the rest from reference TRBV7-2 and TRBJ2-3 gives the full variable domain: GAGVSQSPSNKVTEKGKDVELRCDPISGHTALYWYRQSLGQGLEFLIYFQGNSAPDKSGLPSDRFSAERTGGSVSTLTIQRTQQEDSAVYLCASSKGPRTDTQYFGPGTRLTVL.

In the case of this clonotype: Relative to the germline gene, one junction end is altered; a read error may explain this. The chain uses TRBV12-5 and TRBJ2-7; D may be TRBD1 (7 bases). The germline CDR1 and CDR2 sequences are LGHNT and FRNRAP. The CDR3 runs 15 residues. CDR3 bases: TGTGCTAGTGTTTTGGTACAACAGGGGAGGTACGAGCAGTACTTC. This encodes CASVLVQQGRYEQYF.

Only a few counts were recorded for this clonotype. The rearrangement joins TRBV10-2 to TRBJ2-7, with a possible D match to TRBD2 (6 bases). Per germline, CDR1 WSHSY and CDR2 SAAADI. This CDR3 contains 12 residues. Trimming took 3 bases from V and 4 from J, leaving 7 bases between them. This CDR3 reads CASSEGGYEQYF. CDR3 in DNA: TGCGCCAGCAGTGAAGGAGGGTACGAGCAGTACTTC.

This clonotype was seen at least ten times. The J gene is TRBJ2-2, the V gene TRBV5-5; D not resolved. The CDR3 is 16 residues long. Germline assignment: CDR1 SGHKS and CDR2 YYEKEE (reference sequence). V dropped 2 bases and J dropped 0 bases, with 11 bases sitting between them. The CDR3 loop reads CASSLTPSANTGELFF. The CDR3 DNA sequence: TGTGCCAGCAGCTTAACGCCGTCCGCGAACACCGGGGAGCTGTTTTTT.

The table lists this clonotype with many counts. This chain links TRBV28 with TRBJ2-1; 15 positions match TRBD2. V dropped 5 bases and J dropped 10; count of bases not matched to a gene: 15. The CDR3 runs 18 residues. Germline loops: CDR1 MDHEN, CDR2 SYDVKM. The CDR3 reads CASSPRTSGRGVKGEQFF. CDR3 nucleotide sequence: TGTGCCAGCAGTCCTCGGACTAGCGGGAGGGGGGTAAAGGGGGAGCAGTTCTTC.

This clonotype was seen many times. J is TRBJ1-4 and V is TRBV20-1, with 7 bases lining up with TRBD1. The CDR3 has 16 residues. The J segment lost 8 bases and the V segment lost 5 bases, leaving 17 bases of the junction unmatched. Germline values: CDR1 DFQATT, CDR2 SNEGSKA (reference sequence). The CDR3 protein is CSAATPTGVVREKLFF. CDR3 DNA sequence: TGCAGTGCTGCAACCCCTACAGGGGTGGTTAGAGAAAAACTGTTTTTT.

This clonotype was counted many times. The rearrangement uses TRBV4-2 and TRBJ2-7, with D possibly being TRBD1 (5 bases). Germline values: CDR1 LGHNA, CDR2 YNFKEQ. This CDR3 is built from 14 residues. Trimming left V 4 bases short and J 5 bases short, with 15 bases between. Written as DNA, the CDR3 is TGTGCCAGCAGCCTGATCCCCCAGGGTGACGAGCAGTACTTC. This gives the protein CASSLIPQGDEQYF.

This clonotype showed up many times. The V call is TRBV5-5, the J call TRBJ2-3; D could derive from TRBD1 or TRBD2 (6 bases each). Germline values: CDR1 SGHKS, CDR2 YYEKEE (reference sequence). This CDR3 contains 16 residues. Trimming removed 3 bases from V and 3 bases from J, with 17 bases in between. This CDR3 reads CASSWGAGGRTDTQYF. CDR3 nucleotide sequence: TGTGCCAGCAGCTGGGGGGCCGGGGGCCGAACAGATACGCAGTATTTT.

Concerning this clonotype: A much larger clone lies one base from this, so it may be a read error. CDR3 loop: CASSAGAVSTGELFF. CDR3 nucleotides: TGCGCCAGCAGCGCCGGGGCAGTGAGCACCGGGGAGCTGTTTTTT. The chain uses TRBV5-1 and TRBJ2-2; either TRBD1 or TRBD2 may supply D (5 bases each). Trimming shortened V by 4 bases and J by 4 bases, and 14 bases separated the two germline ends. This CDR3 is built from 15 residues. CDR1 and CDR2 from the germline V gene are SGHRS and YFSETQ.

This clonotype has at least ten counts. The chain has TRBV5-1 and TRBJ1-1, with no clear D. The CDR3 covers 19 residues. V was pared by 4 bases and J by 0 bases, with 25 bases between. The germline gives CDR1 SGHRS, CDR2 YFSETQ. The CDR3 loop reads CASSRVPSGRPSVNTEAFF. CDR3 DNA: TGCGCCAGCAGCAGGGTCCCATCCGGACGGCCGTCCGTGAACACTGAAGCTTTCTTT.

In this sample, this clonotype turned up many times. The chain carries TRBV28 and TRBJ1-2, with a tentative D call TRBD1 (5 bases). The V end lost 6 bases, the J end lost 7 bases, and 12 bases lay between the germline ends. Looked up from germline, CDR1 is MDHEN and CDR2 is SYDVKM. This CDR3 is 12 amino acids long. The CDR3 is CASSRREFGYTF. The CDR3 DNA reads as TGTGCCAGCAGCCGCAGGGAATTTGGCTACACCTTC.

This clonotype was found many times. The chain joins TRBV29-1 to TRBJ1-1; a possible D gene is TRBD1 (5 bases). CDR1 and CDR2 from the germline V gene are SQVTM and ANQGSEA. V was trimmed by 0 bases and J by 8 bases, leaving 10 bases between them. CDR3 length: 12 amino acids. The CDR3 DNA reads TGCAGCGTTGAAGATAGGGGCTTCGAAGCTTTCTTT. As protein: CSVEDRGFEAFF.

This clonotype was counted only a few times. This chain joins TRBV4-1 and TRBJ1-2, with D maybe TRBD1 (5 bases). Deletions cut 1 base from V and 2 bases from J, with 17 bases between. Germline CDR1 MGHRA, CDR2 YSYEKL. CDR3 size: 17 residues. CDR3 amino acids: CASSQAFPGPGNYGYTF. The CDR3 DNA sequence: TGCGCCAGCAGCCAAGCCTTCCCGGGACCAGGGAACTATGGCTACACCTTC.

The sample holds many counts of this clonotype. The CDR3 bases are TGTGCCAGCAGCGTATCGGGACAGAAAGAGACCCAGTACTTC. Translating gives CASSVSGQKETQYF. The chain recombines TRBV9 with TRBJ2-5; 7 bases are a match to TRBD1. The CDR3 runs 14 residues. Germline loops: CDR1 SGDLS, CDR2 YYNGEE. After removal of 1 base from V and 3 bases from J, the junction contained 3 bases not matched to a gene.